This T cell receptor beta chain was captured in a study of blood T cells in healthy people across ages. About the research overall: Researchers report that template switching captured about one barcoded beta molecule per two T cells.

The study, taken as a whole, reports: With age, beta diversity per million T cells declined roughly linearly, significantly by about 40.

This CDR3 is 16 amino acids long. Germline values: CDR1 LNHNV, CDR2 YYDKDF (reference sequence). Comment on this clonotype: The antigen is unknown.

Sample-barcoded 5' priming and a J-beta primer mix drove a second PCR of about 6 to 12 cycles. MiXCR, run by TCRdb on the 5' RACE reads, gives a single entry per CDR3 protein. The sample has some 710,000 distinct CDR3 sequences; roughly 20% are singletons. Around 10 milliliters of peripheral blood were drawn from each donor. This clonotype originated in a man in his 70s in good health. Input material: blood. The chain employs TRBV15 and TRBJ2-5, with D perhaps given as TRBD1 or TRBD2 (5 bases each). Matching the DNA end better, TRBJ2-1 makes the J call doubtful. CDR3 sequence reads: CATSRGGDLLGNEQFF. CDR3 nucleotides: TGTGCCACCAGCAGAGGAGGGGACCTACTAGGGAATGAGCAGTTCTTC.